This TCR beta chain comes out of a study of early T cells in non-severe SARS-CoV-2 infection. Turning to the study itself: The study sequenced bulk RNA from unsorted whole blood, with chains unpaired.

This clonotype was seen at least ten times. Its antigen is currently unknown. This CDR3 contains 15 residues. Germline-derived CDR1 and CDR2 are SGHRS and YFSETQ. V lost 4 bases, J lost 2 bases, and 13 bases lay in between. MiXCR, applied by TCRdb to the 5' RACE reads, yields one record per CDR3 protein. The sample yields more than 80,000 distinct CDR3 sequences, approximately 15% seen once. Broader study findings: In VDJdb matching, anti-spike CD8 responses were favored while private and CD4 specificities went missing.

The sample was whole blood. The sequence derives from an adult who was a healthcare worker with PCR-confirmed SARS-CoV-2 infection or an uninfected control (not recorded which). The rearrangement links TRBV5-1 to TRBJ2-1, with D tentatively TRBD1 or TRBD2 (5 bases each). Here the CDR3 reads CASSRGPRAYNEQFF. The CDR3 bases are TGCGCCAGCAGCCGGGGACCCCGCGCCTACAATGAGCAGTTCTTC.